This TCR beta chain was identified during a study of CD8+CD57+ T cells in acquired aplastic anemia. Study in general: Yields of DNA that came from sorted CD4+ and CD8+ cells averaged roughly 3.2 ug. Healthy donors had, on average, roughly 9.9 million reads for their CD4+ cells. General study results and limits: Roughly 27 shared CD8+ CDR3s appeared highly expressed within patients' immunodominant clones.

As to this clonotype: Antigen specificity is unknown.

Trimming cost V 4 bases and J 2 bases; bases outside gene matches: 18. This CDR3 contains 19 residues. Germline V gene lookup returns CDR1 SGHDT and CDR2 YYEEEE. CDR3 and TCR beta VDJ profiling relied on genomic DNA as the template. TCRdb reprocessed the reads via MiXCR and lists one record per CDR3 protein. The sample holds a few hundred thousand distinct CDR3 sequences, about 59% seen once. This chain uses TRBV5-6 with TRBJ2-3; TRBD1 matches 8 bases. The clonotype originates from a human donor in good health. The sequenced sample consisted of sorted CD4+, CD8+, or CD8+CD57+ T cells (not recorded which) from PBMCs. CDR3 sequence (DNA): TGTGCCAGCAGCCCCGGCGTGACGACGGGACAGGACACCACAGATACGCAGTATTTT. This encodes CASSPGVTTGQDTTDTQYF.